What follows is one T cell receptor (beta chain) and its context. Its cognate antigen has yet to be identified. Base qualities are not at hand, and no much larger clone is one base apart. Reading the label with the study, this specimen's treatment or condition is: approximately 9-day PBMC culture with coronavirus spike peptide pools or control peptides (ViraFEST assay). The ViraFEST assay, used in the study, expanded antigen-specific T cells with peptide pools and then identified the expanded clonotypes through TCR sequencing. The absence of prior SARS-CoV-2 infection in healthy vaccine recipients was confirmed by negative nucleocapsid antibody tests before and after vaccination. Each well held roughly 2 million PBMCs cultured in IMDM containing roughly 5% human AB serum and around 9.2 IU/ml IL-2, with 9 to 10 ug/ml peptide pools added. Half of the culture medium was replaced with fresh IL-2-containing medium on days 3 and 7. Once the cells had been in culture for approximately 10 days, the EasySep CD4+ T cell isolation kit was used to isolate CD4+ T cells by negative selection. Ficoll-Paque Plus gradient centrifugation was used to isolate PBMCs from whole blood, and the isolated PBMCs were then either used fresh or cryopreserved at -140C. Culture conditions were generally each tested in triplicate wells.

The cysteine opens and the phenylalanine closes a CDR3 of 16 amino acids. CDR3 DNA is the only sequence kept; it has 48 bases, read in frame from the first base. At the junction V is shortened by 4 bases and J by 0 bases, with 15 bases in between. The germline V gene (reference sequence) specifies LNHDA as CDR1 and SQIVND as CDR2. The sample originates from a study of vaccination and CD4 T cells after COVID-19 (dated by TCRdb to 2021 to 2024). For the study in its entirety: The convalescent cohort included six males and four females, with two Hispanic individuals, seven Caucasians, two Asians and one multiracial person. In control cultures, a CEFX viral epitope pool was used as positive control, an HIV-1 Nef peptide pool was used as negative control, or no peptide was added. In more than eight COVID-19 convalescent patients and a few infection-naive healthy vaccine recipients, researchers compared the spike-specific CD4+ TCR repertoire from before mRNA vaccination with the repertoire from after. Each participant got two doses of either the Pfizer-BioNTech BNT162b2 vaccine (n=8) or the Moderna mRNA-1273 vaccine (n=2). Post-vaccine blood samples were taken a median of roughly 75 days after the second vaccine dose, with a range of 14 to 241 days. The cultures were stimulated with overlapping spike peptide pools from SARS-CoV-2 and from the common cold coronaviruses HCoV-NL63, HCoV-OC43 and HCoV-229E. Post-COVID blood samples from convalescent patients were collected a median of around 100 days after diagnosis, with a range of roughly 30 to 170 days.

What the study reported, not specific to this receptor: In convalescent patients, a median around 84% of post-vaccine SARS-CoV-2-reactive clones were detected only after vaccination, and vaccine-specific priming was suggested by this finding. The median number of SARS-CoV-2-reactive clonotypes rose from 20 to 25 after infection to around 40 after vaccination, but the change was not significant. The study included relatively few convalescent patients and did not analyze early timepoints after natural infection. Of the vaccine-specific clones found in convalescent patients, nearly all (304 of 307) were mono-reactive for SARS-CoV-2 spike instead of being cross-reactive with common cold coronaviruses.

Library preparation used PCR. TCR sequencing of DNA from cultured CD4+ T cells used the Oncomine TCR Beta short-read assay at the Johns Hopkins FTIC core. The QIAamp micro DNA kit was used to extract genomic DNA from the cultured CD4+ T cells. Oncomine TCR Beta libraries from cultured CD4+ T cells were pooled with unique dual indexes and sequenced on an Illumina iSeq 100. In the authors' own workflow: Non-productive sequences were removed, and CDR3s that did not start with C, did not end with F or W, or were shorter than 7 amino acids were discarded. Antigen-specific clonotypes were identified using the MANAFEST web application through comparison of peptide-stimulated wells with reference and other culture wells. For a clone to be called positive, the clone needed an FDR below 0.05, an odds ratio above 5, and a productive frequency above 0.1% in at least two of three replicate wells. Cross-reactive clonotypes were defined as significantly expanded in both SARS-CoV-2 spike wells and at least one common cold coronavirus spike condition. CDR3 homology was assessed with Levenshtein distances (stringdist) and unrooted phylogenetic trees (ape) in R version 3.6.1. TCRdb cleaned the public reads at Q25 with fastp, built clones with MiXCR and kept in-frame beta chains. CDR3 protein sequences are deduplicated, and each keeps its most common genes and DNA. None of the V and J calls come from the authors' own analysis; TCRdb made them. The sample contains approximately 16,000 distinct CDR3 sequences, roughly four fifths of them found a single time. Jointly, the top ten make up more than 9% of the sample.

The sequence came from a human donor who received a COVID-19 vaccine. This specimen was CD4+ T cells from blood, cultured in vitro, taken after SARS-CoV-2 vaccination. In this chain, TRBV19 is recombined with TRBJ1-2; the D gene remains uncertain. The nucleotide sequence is TGTGCCAGTAGTACCAATGCGGATGGGGCTAACTATGGCTACACCTTC. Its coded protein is CASSTNADGANYGYTF. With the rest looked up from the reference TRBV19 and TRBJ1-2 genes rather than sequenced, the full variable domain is DGGITQSPKYLFRKEGQNVTLSCEQNLNHDAMYWYRQDPGQGLRLIYYSQIVNDFQKGDIAEGYSVSREKKESFPLTVTSAQKNPTAFYLCASSTNADGANYGYTFGSGTRLTVV.